The count of the clone carrying this T cell receptor beta chain is one. The data belong to a study of blood T cell repertoires in COVID-19. J lost 6 bases, V lost 4 bases, and 4 bases had no gene match. The CDR3 totals 13 residues. CDR1 is MRHNA and CDR2 is SNTAGT in the germline V gene. TCRdb's copy holds only in-frame clones and misses some; the assay was immunoSEQ multiplex PCR. The repertoire holds roughly 75,000 clones, with 70% to 90% as singletons. The chain has TRBV6-4 and TRBJ2-3; TRBD1 matches 7 bases. Sample: peripheral blood. This receptor was identified in a man older than 75 with COVID-19, enrolled during active disease. CDR3: CASSGQGGDTQYF. CDR3 bases: TGTGCCAGCAGTGGACAGGGCGGGGATACGCAGTATTTT.